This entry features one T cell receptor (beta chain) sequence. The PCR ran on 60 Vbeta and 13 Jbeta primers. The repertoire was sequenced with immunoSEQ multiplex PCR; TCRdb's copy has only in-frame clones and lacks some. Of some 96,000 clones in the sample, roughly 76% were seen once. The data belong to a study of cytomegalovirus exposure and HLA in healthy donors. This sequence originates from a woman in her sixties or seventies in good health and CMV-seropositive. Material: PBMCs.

The CDR3 loop reads CSVDPPDYGYTF. The DNA for the CDR3 is TGCAGCGTTGACCCGCCGGACTATGGCTACACCTTC. This rearrangement joins TRBV29-1 to TRBJ1-2, with D unclear. The germline V gene encodes CDR1 SQVTM and CDR2 ANQGSEA. V lost 3 bases to trimming and J lost 3 bases, with 8 bases between them. This CDR3 has 12 residues.